This entry lists 9 T cell receptor beta chains sequenced from one sample in a study of T cells in Graves' hyperthyroidism and ophthalmopathy. Researchers amplified the TCR beta CDR3 regions from RNA transcripts. Using the HTBI primer set, a first-round RT-PCR was run on the TCR CDR3. Via MiXCR, TCRdb re-called the multiplex PCR reads, giving one row per CDR3 protein. The sample comprises a few hundred thousand distinct CDR3 sequences, about a sixth of which are singletons, and 28% rests with the top ten. Sequenced material: blood. The receptor source for this set is a woman under 30 with Graves' hyperthyroidism that later progressed to Graves' ophthalmopathy.

This clonotype was recorded at least ten times. The chain combines TRBV7-8 with TRBJ2-1; perhaps TRBD2 as D (6 bases). CDR3 length equals 16 residues. The ends were cut back, 1 base at V and 1 base at J, with 11 bases in the middle. Germline V gives CDR1 SGHVS, CDR2 FQNEAQ. The CDR3 region is CASSLGLARSYNEQFF. In nucleotides, the CDR3 is TGTGCCAGCAGCTTAGGGCTAGCGAGATCCTACAATGAGCAGTTCTTC.

This clonotype has ten or more counts. The rearrangement links TRBV12-3 or TRBV12-4 to TRBJ2-1; 9 nucleotides line up with TRBD2. With 8 bases clipped from V and 7 bases from J, the junction kept 12 bases outside the gene matches. This CDR3 region has 15 residues. In nucleotides, the CDR3 is TGTGCCAGCTGGGGGGGTAGCGGGAGAAGGAATGAGCAGTTCTTC. It specifies CASWGGSGRRNEQFF.

The chain uses TRBV28 and TRBJ1-5, with D unclear. This CDR3 has 12 residues. V dropped 6 bases and J dropped 7 bases, with 10 bases sitting between them. Germline loops: CDR1 MDHEN, CDR2 SYDVKM. CDR3 DNA sequence: TGTGCCAGCAGGGGATCGGGGCAGCCCCAGCATTTT. It is translated as CASRGSGQPQHF.

This chain uses TRBV20-1 with TRBJ1-6; D perhaps matches TRBD1 (5 bases). This CDR3 has 13 residues. The V gene lost 3 bases and the J gene lost 8 bases, with 11 bases spanning the gap. CDR1 is DFQATT and CDR2 is SNEGSKA in the germline V gene (reference sequence). The CDR3 here is CSASQGSDSPLHF. For the CDR3, the DNA is TGCAGTGCTAGTCAGGGAAGTGATTCACCCCTCCACTTT.

The rearrangement uses TRBV5-1 and TRBJ2-2, with a weak D call TRBD2 (6 bases). Looked up from germline, CDR1 is SGHRS and CDR2 is YFSETQ. V lost 4 bases and J 3 bases, leaving 16 bases between the germline ends. This CDR3 comprises 16 residues. In nucleotides, the CDR3 is TGCGCCAGCAGCCCGAACGGAGGGGCGGACACCGGGGAGCTGTTTTTT. Protein: CASSPNGGADTGELFF.

For this clonotype: A much larger clone lies one base from this, so it may be a read error. This chain uses TRBV28 with TRBJ2-1; 8 positions match TRBD1. The germline gives CDR1 MDHEN, CDR2 SYDVKM. V shed 7 bases and J 5 bases; nucleotides not matched to a gene: 16. CDR3 length: 17 amino acids. The CDR3 is CASNNRRGQGANNEQFF. CDR3 sequence (DNA): TGTGCCAGCAATAACCGCCGGGGGCAGGGGGCTAACAATGAGCAGTTCTTC.

This clonotype was seen many times. The CDR3 loop is CASRTGTGVTHEQYF. CDR3 DNA sequence: TGTGCCAGCAGAACCGGGACAGGGGTAACCCACGAGCAGTACTTC. This chain joins TRBV6-2 or TRBV6-3 and TRBJ2-7, with 10 bases fitting TRBD1. This CDR3 is built from 15 residues. Trimming took 6 bases from V and 5 from J; bases not matched to a gene: 10. In germline, CDR1 is MNHEY, CDR2 SVGEGT.

The sample holds many counts of this clonotype. This chain uses TRBV3-1 with TRBJ2-3; D remains ambiguous. The V end lost 0 bases, the J end lost 6 bases, and 13 bases lay between the germline ends. The CDR3 covers 15 residues. Germline CDR1 reads LGHDT; CDR2 reads YNNKEL (reference sequence). This CDR3 reads CASSQDLGQYDTQYF. CDR3 nucleotide sequence: TGTGCCAGCAGCCAAGATCTAGGTCAATACGATACGCAGTATTTT.

The rearrangement links TRBV4-3 to TRBJ2-3, with 9 positions matching TRBD2. Germline CDR1 reads LGHNA; CDR2 reads YSLEER. The CDR3 loop spans 18 amino acids. The V and J ends lost 0 bases and 4 bases, in that order; junction bases with no gene match: 11. The CDR3 region is CASSQDCHSGSWADTQYF. The DNA for the CDR3 is TGCGCCAGCAGCCAAGACTGCCATAGCGGGAGTTGGGCAGATACGCAGTATTTT.